This T cell receptor (beta chain) was sequenced during a study of T cells expressing NK-cell markers (dated by TCRdb to between 2020 and 2021). Concerning the study at large: TCR beta-chain repertoires were profiled in sorted CD3+CD56+NKG2C+, CD3+CD56+NKG2C- and CD3+CD56-NKG2C+ T-cell subsets from several donors. Seven of the eight sequenced donors were HCMV-seropositive and one was HCMV-seronegative. Randomly selected healthy volunteers, three men and five women, were used as the eight sequenced donors. Libraries were sequenced as 2 x 150 bp reads on Illumina HiSeq 2000/2500, MiSeq or NextSeq. What the work shows at the level of the full study, not this receptor alone: Those dominant clonotypes were again the most abundant among CD3+CD56-NKG2C+ cells in a handful of donors, at roughly 25-65%. For more than 5 donors, the dominant CD3+CD56+NKG2C+ clonotypes were among the top 10 CD8+ clonotypes and accounted for about 1.0-7.0% of CD8+ T cells. It remained unclear whether the expanded NKG2C-expressing T cell clones were specific for HCMV antigens.

Comments on this clonotype: No cognate antigen has been identified for it.

This sample was sequenced with an Illumina HiSeq 2000. TCR beta cDNA libraries were prepared using 5'RACE template switching, which introduced a universal primer site and unique molecular identifiers. Priming for cDNA synthesis came from the TCR beta constant segment, and two successive PCR amplification steps followed. The study's processing was this. MIGEC handled demultiplexing of the reads and grouping by UMI, while MiTCR was used to assemble and quantify clonotypes. To remove erroneous sequences, TCR cDNA sequences were retained only when supported by two or more reads. Downstream repertoire analysis used the tcR package, and clonotypes were matched across fractions by CDR3 nucleotide sequence plus V segment. VDJmatch was used to annotate antigen specificity against VDJdb, with one amino acid substitution allowed in CDR3. With the reads reprocessed by TCRdb, a single entry stands for each CDR3 protein sequence and no DNA is reported. The V and J calls, along with clone size, are taken from TCRdb and not from the paper's own processing. The sample's own table lists about 180,000 distinct CDR3 sequences. In total, the top ten clones hold 20% of the sample.

As encoded in the germline V gene (reference sequence), CDR1 is LNHDA while CDR2 is SQIVND. The CDR3 holds 13 amino acids from the cysteine to the phenylalanine. There is no recorded DNA. A commercial ELISA kit detecting HCMV-specific IgG in serum was used to determine HCMV serostatus. Peripheral blood mononuclear cells were isolated from blood by Ficoll density gradient centrifugation. This sequence originates from a man aged 18-69 years in good health. Source material: blood T cells: a sorted CD56 or NKG2C T cell subset, CD4+ or CD8+ T cells, or bulk PBMC T cells (not recorded which). Rearrangement joined TRBV19 to TRBJ2-7; lacking DNA, the TRBD1 call made by TCRdb goes unchecked. CDR3 reads: CASSYTGLGEQYF. Outside the CDR3, residues come from the reference TRBV19 and TRBJ2-7 proteins, so the full variable domain is: DGGITQSPKYLFRKEGQNVTLSCEQNLNHDAMYWYRQDPGQGLRLIYYSQIVNDFQKGDIAEGYSVSREKKESFPLTVTSAQKNPTAFYLCASSYTGLGEQYFGPGTRLTVT.